The 26 T cell receptor beta chains given below trace back to one sample, sequenced in a study of cytomegalovirus exposure and HLA in healthy donors. The PCR ran on 60 Vbeta and 13 Jbeta primers. Using immunoSEQ multiplex PCR, the repertoire was profiled, and TCRdb retains in-frame clones only, with some absent. Of some 120,000 clones listed, around 80% are singletons. Sequenced input: PBMCs. These TCRs come from a man between 25 and 39 years old in good health and CMV-seronegative.

This clone appeared once. This chain connects TRBV6-6 to TRBJ1-2; D may be TRBD1 (5 bases). This CDR3 is built from 15 residues. Germline lookup yields CDR1 MNHNY and CDR2 SVGAGI (reference sequence). V was shortened by 0 bases and J by 8 bases, with 16 bases between the two germline ends. The DNA of the CDR3 is TGTGCCAGCAGTTACTCGCGAACGCGTGGGGCGGGCTACACCTTC. Amino acids: CASSYSRTRGAGYTF.

As concerns this clone: This specimen includes other DNA sequences encoding the same CDR3. The chain links TRBV7-2 to TRBJ1-5; D gene ambiguous. CDR1 is SGHTA, CDR2 FQGNSA, per germline. V shed 5 bases and J shed 5 bases, with 16 bases lying between them. There are 15 residues in the CDR3. The CDR3 nucleotides are TGTGCCAGCAGCCCCATTCCCGGAGTTGATCAGCCCCAGCATTTT. Its protein product is CASSPIPGVDQPQHF.

The sample holds one count of this clone. DNA for the CDR3: TGCAGCGTTGAAGCACCTGGTTGGCCCGGGACAGATTATGGCTACACCTTC. Translated: CSVEAPGWPGTDYGYTF. V and J are TRBV29-1 and TRBJ1-2; 7 bases are shared with TRBD1. V trimming: 1 base; J trimming: 5 bases; junction bases outside the gene matches: 16. The CDR3 is 17 amino acids. From germline, CDR1 is SQVTM and CDR2 ANQGSEA.

This chain links TRBV19 with TRBJ2-1; 10 bases are a match to TRBD2. Germline V gives CDR1 LNHDA, CDR2 SQIVND (reference sequence). Trimming cost V 4 bases and J 4 bases; bases outside gene matches: 4. The CDR3 sequence is 15 residues long. CDR3 DNA sequence: TGTGCCAGTAGTACCGGGACTAGCGTGTACAATGAGCAGTTCTTC. It is translated as CASSTGTSVYNEQFF.

This chain connects TRBV18 to TRBJ1-5, with D uncertain. CDR1 KGHSH and CDR2 LQKENI come from the germline V gene. This CDR3 is 12 amino acids long. With 5 bases removed from V and 6 bases from J, the gap between germline ends came to 8 bases. DNA of the CDR3: TGTGCCAGCTCAACCAGAGGTCAGCCCCAGCATTTT. This sequence encodes CASSTRGQPQHF.

The chain links TRBV2 to TRBJ1-2; 10 nucleotides align to TRBD1. CDR1 is SNHLY, CDR2 FYNNEI, per germline. The CDR3 is made up of 14 amino acids. The V and J ends lost 6 bases and 2 bases, in that order; junction bases with no gene match: 3. CDR3 nucleotide sequence: TGTGCCAGCAGGCCGACAGGGGGCAACTATGGCTACACCTTC. Translated: CASRPTGGNYGYTF.

This chain connects TRBV5-4 to TRBJ2-7, with D possibly matching TRBD2 (5 bases). The CDR3 extends over 11 amino acids. Germline V gives CDR1 SGHNT, CDR2 YYREEE (reference sequence). V gave up 4 bases and J gave up 4 bases, with 6 bases separating them. CDR3 loop: CASSAGYEQYF. The CDR3 coding sequence is TGTGCCAGCAGCGCGGGTTACGAGCAGTACTTC.

This rearrangement joins TRBV7-6 to TRBJ1-5, with D possibly matching TRBD1 (6 bases). V dropped 5 bases and J dropped 4 bases, with 15 bases sitting between them. CDR3 length equals 15 residues. The germline CDR1 and CDR2 sequences are SGHVS and FNYEAQ. CDR3 amino acids: CASSLGASTNQPQHF. CDR3 nucleotides: TGTGCCAGCAGCCTGGGGGCAAGTACAAATCAGCCCCAGCATTTT.

Only a few counts were recorded for this clone. The chain links TRBV27 to TRBJ1-2; no reliable D call. CDR3 length: 12 amino acids. CDR1 and CDR2 from the germline V gene are MNHEY and SMNVEV (reference sequence). Trimming took 4 bases from V and 7 from J, leaving 10 bases between them. In DNA, the CDR3 is TGTGCCAGCAGTTCCCCCCCCCTTGGCTACACCTTC. Translating it yields CASSSPPLGYTF.

This clone has more than one count but fewer than ten. The chain combines TRBV4-2 with TRBJ1-2, with D possibly TRBD1 on 5 matching bases. CDR1 and CDR2 from the germline V gene are LGHNA and YNFKEQ. The CDR3 extends over 17 amino acids. With 0 bases removed from V and 8 bases from J, the gap between germline ends came to 22 bases. The DNA for the CDR3 is TGTGCCAGCAGCCAAGATTGGGGGGGACCTAAACTCCGCGGCTACACCTTC. Protein sequence: CASSQDWGGPKLRGYTF.

V is TRBV6-6 and J is TRBJ2-5; D gene ambiguous. V lost 6 bases to trimming and J lost 2 bases, with 13 bases between them. Germline V lookup: CDR1 MNHNY, CDR2 SVGAGI (reference sequence). CDR3 size: 14 residues. The CDR3 sequence: CASRETFQQETQYF. The CDR3 region has the DNA TGTGCCAGCAGAGAGACTTTTCAGCAAGAGACCCAGTACTTC.

This clone was seen more than once but under ten times. This sequence joins TRBV28 and TRBJ2-2; 8 nucleotides agree with TRBD1. Germline V lookup: CDR1 MDHEN, CDR2 SYDVKM. The CDR3 runs 18 residues. Losses at the gene ends were 7 bases for V and 3 bases for J; bases not matched to a gene: 16. The CDR3 nucleotides are TGTGCCAGCACCCAGACAGGGGCTTTTCCCTTGGACACCGGGGAGCTGTTTTTT. Amino acid sequence: CASTQTGAFPLDTGELFF.

V and J are TRBV6-6 and TRBJ2-7, with D maybe TRBD1 (6 bases). CDR3 length: 14 amino acids. Germline assignment: CDR1 MNHNY and CDR2 SVGAGI (reference sequence). The V gene lost 5 bases and the J gene lost 0 bases, with 11 bases spanning the gap. The CDR3: CASSNQGISYEQYF. DNA of the CDR3: TGTGCCAGCAGTAATCAGGGGATCTCCTACGAGCAGTACTTC.

This rearrangement joins TRBV28 to TRBJ2-3; 9 nucleotides match TRBD2. CDR1 MDHEN and CDR2 SYDVKM come from the germline V gene. V dropped 3 bases and J dropped 2; count of bases not matched to a gene: 9. This CDR3 comprises 17 residues. CDR3 bases: TGTGCCAGCAGTTTTTGGTCTAGCGGGGCCATCACAGATACGCAGTATTTT. Its protein product is CASSFWSSGAITDTQYF. The variable domain in full, with the rest retrieved from reference TRBV28 and TRBJ2-3, is DVKVTQSSRYLVKRTGEKVFLECVQDMDHENMFWYRQDPGLGLRLIYFSYDVKMKEKGDIPEGYSVSREKKERFSLILESASTNQTSMYLCASSFWSSGAITDTQYFGPGTRLTVL.

The V and J genes are TRBV28 and TRBJ2-7; D is possibly TRBD2 (5 bases). V was cut by 5 bases and J by 5 bases, with 19 bases left in between. From germline, CDR1 is MDHEN and CDR2 SYDVKM. The CDR3 is 15 amino acids. CDR3 sequence: CASSRPGGRTHEQYF. The CDR3 DNA reads as TGTGCCAGCAGTAGACCAGGCGGGCGGACTCACGAGCAGTACTTC.

The chain carries TRBV6-5 and TRBJ2-7; the match to TRBD2 covers 8 bases. Germline V gene data show CDR1 as MNHEY and CDR2 as SVGAGI. Trimming removed 5 bases from V and 3 bases from J; junction bases left unmatched: 6. The CDR3 sequence is 14 residues long. CDR3 in amino acids: CASSPLRGGYEQYF. The CDR3 DNA follows: TGTGCCAGCAGTCCCCTCCGGGGGGGCTACGAGCAGTACTTC.

This chain links TRBV4-2 with TRBJ2-7; D unresolved. V was shortened by 2 bases and J by 3 bases, with 8 bases between the two germline ends. CDR3 length equals 13 residues. Germline CDR1 and CDR2: LGHNA and YNFKEQ. The CDR3 sequence: CASSQRLDYEQYF. In nucleotides, the CDR3 is TGTGCCAGCAGCCAAAGGCTAGACTACGAGCAGTACTTC.

This chain connects TRBV5-4 to TRBJ1-2; unclear D gene. Germline values: CDR1 SGHNT, CDR2 YYREEE (reference sequence). Deletions cut 0 bases from V and 7 bases from J, with 10 bases between. This CDR3 comprises 13 residues. The CDR3 spells CASSLGLEPGYTF. The CDR3 DNA follows: TGTGCCAGCAGCTTGGGGCTGGAGCCTGGCTACACCTTC.

The chain has TRBV2 and TRBJ1-5; 10 bases agree with TRBD1. After removal of 6 bases from V and 1 base from J, the junction contained 3 bases not matched to a gene. Germline CDR1 reads SNHLY; CDR2 reads FYNNEI. CDR3 size: 15 residues. The CDR3 protein is CASSRDRGSNQPQHF. The CDR3, as DNA: TGTGCCAGCAGCCGGGACAGGGGAAGCAATCAGCCCCAGCATTTT.

The rearrangement joins TRBV7-6 to TRBJ2-7; 7 nucleotides agree with TRBD1. In germline, CDR1 is SGHVS, CDR2 FNYEAQ. The CDR3 consists of 12 residues. V shed 5 bases and J 6 bases; nucleotides not matched to a gene: 4. CDR3 DNA: TGTGCCAGCAGCGCCACAGGGGCCGAGCAGTACTTC. Translated, it gives CASSATGAEQYF.

In its sample, this clone was seen many times. The gene calls are TRBV2 and TRBJ1-1, with TRBD1 as a possible D gene (5 bases). The germline gives CDR1 SNHLY, CDR2 FYNNEI. The germline V and J ends were trimmed by 6 bases and 2 bases, with 13 bases remaining between them. CDR3 length: 14 residues. DNA of the CDR3: TGTGCCAGCAGAGGGGAGGCCCAAAACACTGAAGCTTTCTTT. Amino acids: CASRGEAQNTEAFF.

The CDR3 region has the DNA TGTGCCAGCAGTGATCCAGGACAGACCGGCGGCCAGCCCCAGCATTTT. Translating it yields CASSDPGQTGGQPQHF. The V and J genes are TRBV6-1 and TRBJ1-5, with a tentative D call TRBD1 (6 bases). Germline CDR1 reads MNHNS; CDR2 reads SASEGT. The CDR3 spans 16 residues. Trimming cost V 3 bases and J 7 bases, with 19 bases left between them.

This clone turned up a few times. The chain employs TRBV19 and TRBJ1-6; D is undetermined. The ends were cut back, 6 bases at V and 7 bases at J, with 16 bases in the middle. The CDR3 runs to 15 residues. From germline, CDR1 is LNHDA and CDR2 SQIVND (reference sequence). The CDR3 DNA reads TGTGCCAGTAGCGCCGGGAGACGGTTAAATTCACCCCTCCACTTT. Translating gives CASSAGRRLNSPLHF.

The V gene is TRBV28, the J gene TRBJ2-1, with 13 bases aligning to TRBD2. Germline CDR1 reads MDHEN; CDR2 reads SYDVKM. CDR3 length: 13 residues. With V trimmed by 4 bases and J by 15 bases, 6 bases remained unmatched. The CDR3 reads CASSSGLAGVVFF. CDR3 in DNA: TGTGCCAGCAGTTCTGGACTAGCGGGAGTCGTGTTCTTC.

The chain employs TRBV4-1 and TRBJ2-5, with 10 positions matching TRBD2. There are 15 residues in the CDR3. Per germline, CDR1 MGHRA and CDR2 YSYEKL. Trimming cost V 5 bases and J 4 bases; bases outside gene matches: 7. The CDR3 DNA sequence: TGCGCCAGCAGCGGCCAGCGGGGGGGCCTAGAGACCCAGTACTTC. Its protein product is CASSGQRGGLETQYF.

The genes are TRBV5-1 and TRBJ2-3, with TRBD2 identical over 7 bases. Germline V gene data show CDR1 as SGHRS and CDR2 as YFSETQ. V was clipped by 1 base and J by 0 bases; unmatched bases: 5. The CDR3 is 16 amino acids. The CDR3 region is CASSLPGLPSTDTQYF. The CDR3 nucleotides read TGCGCCAGCAGCTTGCCGGGACTACCTAGCACAGATACGCAGTATTTT.